This T cell receptor beta chain came from a study of blood T cell repertoires in COVID-19. The protocol was immunoSEQ multiplex PCR, while the TCRdb copy is restricted to in-frame clones and leaves out a portion. Of some 180,000 clones listed, 84% are singletons. CDR3 length equals 15 residues. The ends lost 0 bases at V and 4 bases at J; junction bases unmatched: 1. CDR1 and CDR2 (germline): LGHDT, YNNKEL (reference sequence). The TCR comes from a human donor in a cohort sampled during active COVID-19. The material sequenced was peripheral blood. The chain uses TRBV3-1 (or the pseudogene TRBV3-2) and TRBJ2-1; 9 bases align to TRBD2. In DNA, the CDR3 is TGTGCCAGCAGCCAAGATGCGGGGGGGTACAATGAGCAGTTCTTC. This codes for CASSQDAGGYNEQFF.